This T cell receptor (beta chain) was profiled in a study of shared T cell receptors in the human thymus. Measured with immunoSEQ multiplex PCR; TCRdb has only the in-frame clones, and not every one. Of hundreds of thousands of clones detected, around 87% appear once; the ten largest clones hold 0.0085% to 0.012%. Germline CDR1 is MGHDK and CDR2 is SYGVNS. J gave up 5 bases and V 6 bases, and 9 bases lay outside the gene matches. CDR3 length: 14 amino acids. These data were likewise used in another study, on human thymus T cells. From that report: Corrective surgery for congenital heart defects was being performed on the healthy Finnish infants who were the donors. Thymic resections from corrective heart surgery supplied the tissue. Blood and thymic repertoires both appeared biased in V and J gene usage. As related research reported, thymic repertoires overlapped highly among unrelated individuals.

The sequence was obtained from a boy under two years old with a congenital heart defect. This chain links TRBV25-1 with TRBJ2-5; 7 bases are shared with TRBD1. Specimen: thymocytes. CDR3 in amino acids: CASRGGGPLETQYF. The CDR3 DNA follows: TGTGCCAGCAGAGGGGGCGGGCCTTTGGAGACCCAGTACTTC. Variable domain in full (rest from reference TRBV25-1 and TRBJ2-5): EADIYQTPRYLVIGTGKKITLECSQTMGHDKMYWYQQDPGMELHLIHYSYGVNSTEKGDLSSESTVSRIRTEHFPLTLESARPSHTSQYLCASRGGGPLETQYFGPGTRLLVL.